Described below is a single T cell receptor (beta chain) sequence and its context. Its antigen remains unidentified. These data originate in a study of OX40 agonist ivuxolimab in advanced cancers. Libraries were prepared by immunoSEQ multiplex PCR; TCRdb keeps only in-frame clonotypes and omits some of them. The table shows 90,000 to 100,000 clones, with 90% occurring only once. Study outcomes and limitations: It was not determined which antigens were specifically recognized by the peripheral T cells that had undergone clonal expansion. Blood T cells, both CD4+ and CD8+, expanded clonally by week 6 at 0.1 to 3.0 mg/kg.

The specimen comprised CD4+ or CD8+ T cells sorted from blood, sampled in a trial of the OX40 agonist ivuxolimab. The clonotype comes from an adult with an advanced solid tumor such as melanoma, head and neck, liver or kidney cancer.

CDR3 nucleotides: TGTGCCAGCAGGCATACAGGGGCCAGCAATCAGCCCCAGCATTTT. Its translation: CASRHTGASNQPQHF. V gene TRBV6-5 combines with J gene TRBJ1-5, with 7 bases aligning to TRBD1. V was clipped by 6 bases and J by 1 base; unmatched bases: 6. Germline CDR1 reads MNHEY; CDR2 reads SVGAGI. CDR3 length: 15 amino acids.